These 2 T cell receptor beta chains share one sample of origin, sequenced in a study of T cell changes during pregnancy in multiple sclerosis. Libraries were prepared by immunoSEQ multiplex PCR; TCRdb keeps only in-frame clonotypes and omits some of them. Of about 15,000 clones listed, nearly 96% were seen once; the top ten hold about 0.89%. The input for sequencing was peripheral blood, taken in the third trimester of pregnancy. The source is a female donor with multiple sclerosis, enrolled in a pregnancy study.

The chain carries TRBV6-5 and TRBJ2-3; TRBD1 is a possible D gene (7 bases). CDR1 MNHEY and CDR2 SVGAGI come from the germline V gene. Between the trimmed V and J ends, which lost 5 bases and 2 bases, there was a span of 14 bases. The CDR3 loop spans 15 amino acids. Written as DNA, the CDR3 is TGTGCCAGCAGTCAGGGGGGACAGCACACAGATACGCAGTATTTT. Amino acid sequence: CASSQGGQHTDTQYF.

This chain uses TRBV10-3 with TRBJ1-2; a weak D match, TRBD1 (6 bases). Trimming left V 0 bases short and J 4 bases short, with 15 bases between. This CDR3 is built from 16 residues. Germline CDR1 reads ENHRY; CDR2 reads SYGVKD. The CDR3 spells CAISESQGGPLYGYTF. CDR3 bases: TGTGCCATCAGTGAGTCCCAAGGGGGACCACTCTATGGCTACACCTTC.